This T cell receptor (beta chain) was identified in a study of memory CD8 T cells in hepatitis C reinfection. On the study more broadly: Samples late or after reinfection came 12 to 24 weeks post-detection.

Clones were sequenced by immunoSEQ multiplex PCR, and TCRdb holds only the in-frame ones, with some missing. In the table there are about 46,000 clones, 80% to 90% of which are singletons. Time point here: late/post reinfection, 12 to 24 weeks after detection. No in vitro expansion preceded TCR sequencing of the sorted cells. The Montreal HEPCO cohort supplied donors who inject drugs. Total naive CD8 T cells were sorted as viable CD3+ CD8+ CD45RO- cells from a couple of donors. The CDR3 length is 16 residues. The germline V gene encodes CDR1 PRHDT and CDR2 FYEKMQ (reference sequence). V shed 5 bases and J shed 0 bases, with 15 bases lying between them. Study-wide results and limits: Five donors were too few for definitive public clonotype conclusions.

For this clone: Antigen specificity is unknown.

The sample consisted of naive CD8+ T cells sorted from blood. This sequence joins TRBV13 and TRBJ2-3; D may be TRBD2 (6 bases). The origin of this receptor is a young man with hepatitis C virus infection. The CDR3 region is CASSSKLALSTDTQYF. In DNA, the CDR3 is TGTGCCAGCAGCAGCAAACTAGCCCTTAGCACAGATACGCAGTATTTT.